The subject of this entry is one T cell receptor (beta chain). This clonotype occurred many times. What this receptor recognizes is not known. No base quality information exists; no much larger clone differs at one position. A case-control design nested within a healthcare worker cohort in London, UK, was used, with weekly nasopharyngeal swab PCR tests and blood sampling performed. Between 23 and 31 March 2020, the week of the UK lockdown, healthcare workers were enrolled and then followed up weekly for as long as 16 weeks. These data originate in a study of early T cells in non-severe SARS-CoV-2 infection (dated by TCRdb to 2020 to 2023). For the study in its entirety: Because TCR sequencing was done on bulk RNA from unsorted whole blood, the alpha and beta chains could not be paired. On the study overall, not on this receptor specifically: VDJdb matching was skewed toward anti-spike CD8 responses and likely underestimated virus-specific expansions by missing private and CD4 specificities.

Library preparation was by 5' RACE. The instrument was a NextSeq 500. To correct for sequencing error and PCR bias, the TCR library protocol tagged individual cDNA molecules with unique molecular identifiers. TCR alpha and beta chains were both sequenced, and the abundances of alpha and beta sequences in each sample were closely correlated with each other. As for the original processing: V gene, J gene and CDR3 annotation of TCR sequences was performed with Decombinator V4. TCRs were defined as expanded if a significant change between any two time points was detected under a Poisson model with p below 0.0001. TCR abundances were normalised to the total number of TCRs sequenced in each sample and reported as counts per million. A search of VDJdb, accessed on 1 November 2021, was run for TCRs annotated to CMV, EBV and SARS-CoV-2, with TCRs annotated for multiple antigens excluded. TCRdb reprocessing: public reads trimmed at Q25 with fastp, clones called with MiXCR, in-frame beta chains kept. Identical CDR3 proteins give one entry, which carries the most common genes and DNA. For this entry, the V and J calls and clone size follow TCRdb and not the study's own pipeline. The sample has about 72,000 distinct CDR3 sequences on record, roughly a tenth of them singletons. The ten largest clones add up to about 7.1% of the sample.

This specimen was whole blood, taken at baseline. The clonotype was recovered from an adult who was a healthcare worker with PCR-confirmed SARS-CoV-2 infection or an uninfected control (not recorded which).

The base sequence is TGTGCCTGGAGTGCAAGGACAGGGCAAGGGGCCCAGCATTTT. This yields the protein CAWSARTGQGAQHF. The chain uses TRBV30 and TRBJ1-5, with 8 bases aligning to TRBD1. The germline V end is reduced by 1 base and the J end by 11 bases; junction bases left unmatched: 10. CDR1 GTSNPN and CDR2 SVGIG are derived from the germline V gene (reference sequence). Reading from cysteine to phenylalanine, the CDR3 counts 14 amino acids. Of the read, only the CDR3 DNA is kept; its 42 bases are in frame from base 1.